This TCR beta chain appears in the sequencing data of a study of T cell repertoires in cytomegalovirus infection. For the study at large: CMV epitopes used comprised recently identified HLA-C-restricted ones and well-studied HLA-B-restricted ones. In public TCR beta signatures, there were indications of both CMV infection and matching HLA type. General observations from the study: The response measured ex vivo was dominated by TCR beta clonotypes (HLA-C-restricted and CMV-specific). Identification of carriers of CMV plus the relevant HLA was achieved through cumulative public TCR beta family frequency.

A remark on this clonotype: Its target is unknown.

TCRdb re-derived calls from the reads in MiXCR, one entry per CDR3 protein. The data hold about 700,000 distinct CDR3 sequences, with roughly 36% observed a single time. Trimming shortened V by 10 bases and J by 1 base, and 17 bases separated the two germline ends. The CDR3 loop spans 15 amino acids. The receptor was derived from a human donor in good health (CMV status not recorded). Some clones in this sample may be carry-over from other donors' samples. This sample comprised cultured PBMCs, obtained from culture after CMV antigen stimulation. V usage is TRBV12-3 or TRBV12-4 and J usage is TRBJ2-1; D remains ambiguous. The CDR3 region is CATVASPQSYNEQFF. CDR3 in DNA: TGTGCCACCGTTGCATCCCCTCAATCCTACAATGAGCAGTTCTTC.